Each of the 10 T cell receptor beta chains below was sequenced from the same sample in a study of T cells in women clearing cervical HPV infection. Using immunoSEQ multiplex PCR, the repertoire was profiled, and TCRdb retains in-frame clones only, with some absent. This specimen shows 25,000 or so clones; the ten leading clones hold 9.1%. Sequencing was done on a sample of blood buffy coat. These receptors were obtained from a woman aged 18-69 years with a cervical HPV16 infection that either progressed to CIN3+ or cleared (not recorded which).

Here the CDR3 reads CASSGPFYSQDRVYEQYF. The sequenced part of the CDR3 DNA is TGTGCCAGCAGTGGACCGTTCTACTCCCAGGACAGGGTATACGAG. This sequence joins TRBV2 and TRBJ2-7; the match to TRBD1 covers 8 bases. The CDR3 end is not reached by the read, which stops 3 residues before it; the germline J gene fills it in. The CDR3 spans 18 residues. Germline V CDR1 and CDR2: SNHLY, FYNNEI. After removal of 4 bases from V and 4 bases from J, the junction contained 18 bases not matched to a gene.

With regard to this clone: The CDR3 goes on 3 residues after the read ends, and that part is filled in from the germline J gene. The J gene is TRBJ1-6, the V gene TRBV11-2; TRBD1 agrees at 7 bases. Germline-derived CDR1 and CDR2 are SGHAT and FQNNGV. The CDR3 runs to 15 residues. Incomplete CDR3 DNA: TGTGCCAGCAGCTCCTACAGGGGAGGACGATCGACC. Translation: CASSSYRGGRST. The CDR3 in its entirety is CASSSYRGGRSTLHF.

The CDR3 loop is CASSDTGKVYEQYF. The sequenced CDR3 bases are TGTGCCAGCAGTGACACAGGGAAGGTCTACGAG. This chain joins TRBV2 and TRBJ2-7; a weak D match, TRBD1 (6 bases). The missing CDR3 end, 3 residues past where the read stops, is filled in from the germline J gene. This CDR3 region has 14 residues. Trimming cost V 3 bases and J 3 bases, with 12 bases left between them. Germline CDR1 reads SNHLY; CDR2 reads FYNNEI.

The CDR3 DNA, read in part, is TGTGCCAGTAGTATACAGTTGTATCAGCCC. This sequence encodes CASSIQLYQP. The CDR3 as a whole reads CASSIQLYQPQHF. The gene calls are TRBV19 and TRBJ1-5; D not certain. With the read ending 3 residues before the CDR3 end, the germline J gene is used to fill in that end. V was cut by 2 bases and J by 5 bases, with 7 bases left in between. The CDR3 runs to 13 residues. CDR1 and CDR2 (germline): LNHDA, SQIVND (reference sequence). Full variable domain (outside the CDR3, taken from reference TRBV19 and TRBJ1-5): DGGITQSPKYLFRKEGQNVTLSCEQNLNHDAMYWYRQDPGQGLRLIYYSQIVNDFQKGDIAEGYSVSREKKESFPLTVTSAQKNPTAFYLCASSIQLYQPQHFGDGTRLSIL.

Notes on this clone: The read falls 3 residues short of the CDR3 end, and the missing part is taken from the germline J gene. The V gene is TRBV7-8, the J gene TRBJ1-5; D unclear. Germline CDR1 is SGHVS and CDR2 is FQNEAQ. The CDR3 spans 15 residues. Trimming took off 5 bases at V and 8 bases at J, with 19 bases between the two ends. CDR3 residues: CASSPDTFSWEPQHF. The DNA read from the CDR3 is TGTGCCAGCAGCCCCGACACCTTTTCCTGGGAGCCC.

A note on this clone: The CDR3 goes on 3 residues after the read ends, and that part is filled in from the germline J gene. The V and J genes are TRBV7-9 and TRBJ2-1; 9 positions agree with TRBD1. The junction had 8 bases not matched to a gene; V was cut back by 5 bases and J by 6 bases. In germline, CDR1 is SEHNR, CDR2 FQNEAQ (reference sequence). This CDR3 is built from 15 residues. The CDR3: CASSRPRDRVNEQFF. CDR3 DNA (partial): TGTGCCAGCAGCCGGCCCCGGGACAGGGTCAATGAG.

On this clone: The CDR3 end lies 3 residues beyond the end of the read and is filled in from the germline J gene. The chain combines TRBV18 with TRBJ1-5, with 9 bases lining up with TRBD1. V lost 3 bases to trimming and J lost 1 base; unmatched junction nucleotides: 1. This CDR3 has 15 residues. The V gene's germline CDR1 is KGHSH and CDR2 LQKENI. CDR3 sequence: CASSPGQGSNQPQHF. The sequenced part of the CDR3 DNA is TGTGCCAGCTCACCCGGACAGGGGAGCAATCAGCCC.

Points on this clone: The CDR3 extends 3 residues past the end of the read, so its final part is completed from the germline J gene. The chain couples TRBV19 to TRBJ2-2; 8 positions agree with TRBD1. CDR1 and CDR2 from the germline V gene are LNHDA and SQIVND (reference sequence). V shed 5 bases, J shed 5 bases, and the junction held 7 bases outside the gene matches. The CDR3 contains 15 residues. Here the CDR3 reads CASSFQGAGTGELFF. The sequenced CDR3 bases are TGTGCCAGTAGTTTCCAGGGGGCGGGAACCGGGGAG.

The DNA read from the CDR3 is TGTGCCAGCAGCTTCGGGGGTAATGAG. It yields the protein CASSFGGNE. The entire CDR3 protein is CASSFGGNEQFF. This chain joins TRBV11-3 and TRBJ2-1; possible D gene TRBD2, 6 bases. Read data end 3 residues before the CDR3 end; the end is taken from the germline J gene. Looked up from germline, CDR1 is SGHNT and CDR2 is YENEEA. Trimming pared 3 bases from V and 7 bases from J, leaving 7 bases between. This CDR3 is built from 12 residues.

A word on this clone: The read ends 3 residues shy of where the CDR3 ends; the end is completed using the germline J gene. This chain connects TRBV10-3 to TRBJ2-1; tentative D call: TRBD2 (7 bases). CDR1 ENHRY and CDR2 SYGVKD come from the germline V gene. This CDR3 has 15 amino acids. Trimming left V 5 bases short and J 8 bases short, with 19 bases between. This CDR3 reads CAISSWGGPGDEQFF. The DNA read from the CDR3 is TGTGCCATCAGTTCGTGGGGGGGGCCAGGGGATGAG.